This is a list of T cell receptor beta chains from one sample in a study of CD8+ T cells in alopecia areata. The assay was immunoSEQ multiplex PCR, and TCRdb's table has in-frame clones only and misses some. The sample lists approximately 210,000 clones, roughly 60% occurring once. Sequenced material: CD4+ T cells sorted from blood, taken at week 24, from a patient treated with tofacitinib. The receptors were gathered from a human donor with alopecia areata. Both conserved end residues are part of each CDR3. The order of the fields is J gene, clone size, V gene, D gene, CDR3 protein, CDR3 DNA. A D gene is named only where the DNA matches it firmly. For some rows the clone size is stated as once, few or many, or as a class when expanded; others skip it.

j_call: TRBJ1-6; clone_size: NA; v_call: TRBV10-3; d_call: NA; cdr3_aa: CAISPSGGGPLHF; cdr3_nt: TGTGCCATCAGTCCATCCGGTGGAGGACCCCTCCACTTT
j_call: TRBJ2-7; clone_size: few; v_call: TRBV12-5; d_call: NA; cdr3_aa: CASGLIGEEYF; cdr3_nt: TGTGCTAGTGGTTTGATCGGGGAGGAGTACTTC
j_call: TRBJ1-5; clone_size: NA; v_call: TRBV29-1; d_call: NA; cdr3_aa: CSVSSSNQPQHF; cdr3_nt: TGCAGCGTTAGCTCAAGCAATCAGCCCCAGCATTTT
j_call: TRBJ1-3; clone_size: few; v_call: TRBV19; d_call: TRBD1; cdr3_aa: CASKALPGTGGNTGGNTIYF; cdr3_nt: TGTGCCAGTAAAGCCCTGCCCGGGACAGGAGGAAATACGGGTGGAAACACCATATATTTT
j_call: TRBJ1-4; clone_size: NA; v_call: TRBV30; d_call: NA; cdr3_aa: CAWSDQGEKLFF; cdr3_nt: TGTGCCTGGAGTGACCAGGGGGAAAAACTGTTTTTT
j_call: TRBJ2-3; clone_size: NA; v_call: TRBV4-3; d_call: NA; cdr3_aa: CAPKKGPGDTQYF; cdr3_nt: TGCGCCCCAAAGAAAGGCCCGGGGGATACGCAGTATTTT
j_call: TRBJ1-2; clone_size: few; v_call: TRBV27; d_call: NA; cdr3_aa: CANDVPHYGYTF; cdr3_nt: TGTGCCAATGACGTCCCCCACTATGGCTACACCTTC
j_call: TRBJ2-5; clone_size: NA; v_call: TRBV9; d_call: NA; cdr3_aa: CASSLRDTSQETQYF; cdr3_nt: TGTGCCAGCAGCCTGCGGGACACCTCTCAAGAGACCCAGTACTTC
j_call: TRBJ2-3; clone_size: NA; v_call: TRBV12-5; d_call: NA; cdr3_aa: CASGLTLTGTGDTQYF; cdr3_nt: TGTGCTAGTGGTTTGACCCTAACAGGGACTGGAGATACGCAGTATTTT
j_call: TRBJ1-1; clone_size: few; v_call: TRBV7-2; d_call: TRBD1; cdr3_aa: CASSPWTGEDITF; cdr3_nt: TGTGCCAGCAGCCCCTGGACAGGGGAGGATATTACGTTT
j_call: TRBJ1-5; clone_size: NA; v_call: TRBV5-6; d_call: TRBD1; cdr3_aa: CASSQGDSNQPQHF; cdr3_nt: TGTGCCAGCAGTCAGGGGGACAGCAATCAGCCCCAGCATTTT
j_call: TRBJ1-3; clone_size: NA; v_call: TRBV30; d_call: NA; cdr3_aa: CAWSLGLNTIYF; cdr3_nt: TGTGCCTGGAGTTTGGGGCTTAACACCATATATTTT
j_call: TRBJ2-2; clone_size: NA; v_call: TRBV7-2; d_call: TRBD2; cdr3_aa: CASSPGLARSGELFF; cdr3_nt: TGTGCCAGCAGCCCCGGACTAGCGAGGAGCGGGGAGCTGTTTTTT
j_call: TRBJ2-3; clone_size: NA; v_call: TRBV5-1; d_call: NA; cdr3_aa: CASSLQSTDTQYF; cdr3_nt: TGCGCCAGCAGCTTACAGAGCACAGATACGCAGTATTTT
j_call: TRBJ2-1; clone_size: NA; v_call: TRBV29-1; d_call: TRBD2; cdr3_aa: CSVVPGLAESEQFF; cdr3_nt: TGCAGCGTAGTCCCGGGACTAGCGGAGAGTGAGCAGTTCTTC
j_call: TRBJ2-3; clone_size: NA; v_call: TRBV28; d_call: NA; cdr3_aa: CASPGPNEDTQYF; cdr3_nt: TGTGCCAGTCCGGGACCGAACGAGGATACGCAGTATTTT
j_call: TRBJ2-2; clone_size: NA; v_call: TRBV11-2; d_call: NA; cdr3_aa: CASSRRITGTTGELFF; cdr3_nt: TGTGCCAGCAGTAGGCGGATTACAGGGACCACCGGGGAGCTGTTTTTT
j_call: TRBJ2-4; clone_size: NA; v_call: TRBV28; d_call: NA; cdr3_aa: CASSRAGPNIQYF; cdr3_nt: TGTGCCAGCAGCCGGGCAGGCCCAAACATTCAGTACTTC
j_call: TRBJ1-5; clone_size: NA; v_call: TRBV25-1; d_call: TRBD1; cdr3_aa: CASSEPTGWGNQPQHF; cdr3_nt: TGTGCCAGCAGTGAGCCGACAGGGTGGGGCAATCAGCCCCAGCATTTT
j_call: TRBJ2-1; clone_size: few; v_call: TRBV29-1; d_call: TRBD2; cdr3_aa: CSVVKWTSGYNEQFF; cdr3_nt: TGCAGCGTTGTTAAGTGGACTAGCGGATACAATGAGCAGTTCTTC
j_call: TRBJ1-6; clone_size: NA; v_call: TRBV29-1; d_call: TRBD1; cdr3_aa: CSVEAGTDNSPLHF; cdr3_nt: TGCAGCGTTGAAGCCGGGACAGATAATTCACCCCTCCACTTT
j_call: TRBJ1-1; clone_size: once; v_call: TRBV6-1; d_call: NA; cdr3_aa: CASRKEEGLNTEAFF; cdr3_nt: TGTGCCAGCAGAAAAGAGGAGGGCTTGAACACTGAAGCTTTCTTT
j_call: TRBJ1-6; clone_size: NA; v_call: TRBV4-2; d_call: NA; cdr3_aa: CASSPESSYNSPLHF; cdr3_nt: TGTGCCAGCAGCCCCGAGAGCTCCTATAATTCACCCCTCCACTTT
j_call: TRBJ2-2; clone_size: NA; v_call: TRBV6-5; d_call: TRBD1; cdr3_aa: CASRLTGTGNRELFF; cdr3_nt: TGTGCCAGCAGACTTACCGGGACAGGGAACCGGGAGCTGTTTTTT
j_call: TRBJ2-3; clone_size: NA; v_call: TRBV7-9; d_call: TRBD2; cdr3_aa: CASSLALAVAGDTQYF; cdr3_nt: TGTGCCAGCAGCTTAGCACTAGCGGTGGCCGGGGATACGCAGTATTTT